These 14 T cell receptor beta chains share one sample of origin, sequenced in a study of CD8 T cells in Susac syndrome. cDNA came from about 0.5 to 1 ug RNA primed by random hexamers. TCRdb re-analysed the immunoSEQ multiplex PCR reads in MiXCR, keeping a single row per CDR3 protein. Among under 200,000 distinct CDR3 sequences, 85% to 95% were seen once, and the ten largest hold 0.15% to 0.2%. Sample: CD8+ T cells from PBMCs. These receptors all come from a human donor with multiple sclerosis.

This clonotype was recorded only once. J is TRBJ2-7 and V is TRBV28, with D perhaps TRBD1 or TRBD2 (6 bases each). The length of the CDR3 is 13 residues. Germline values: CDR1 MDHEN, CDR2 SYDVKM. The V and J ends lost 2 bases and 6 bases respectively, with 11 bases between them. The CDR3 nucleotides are TGTGCCAGCAGTTTAGTAGGGGGGCTCGAGCAGTACTTC. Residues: CASSLVGGLEQYF.

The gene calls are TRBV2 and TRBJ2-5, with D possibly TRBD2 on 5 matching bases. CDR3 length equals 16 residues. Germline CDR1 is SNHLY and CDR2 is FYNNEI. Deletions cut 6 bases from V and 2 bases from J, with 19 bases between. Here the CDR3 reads CASRGVMVSEQETQYF. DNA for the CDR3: TGTGCCAGCAGAGGAGTGATGGTTAGCGAGCAAGAGACCCAGTACTTC. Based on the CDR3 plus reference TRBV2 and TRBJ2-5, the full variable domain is EPEVTQTPSHQVTQMGQEVILRCVPISNHLYFYWYRQILGQKVEFLVSFYNNEISEKSEIFDDQFSVERPDGSNFTLKIRSTKLEDSAMYFCASRGVMVSEQETQYFGPGTRLLVL.

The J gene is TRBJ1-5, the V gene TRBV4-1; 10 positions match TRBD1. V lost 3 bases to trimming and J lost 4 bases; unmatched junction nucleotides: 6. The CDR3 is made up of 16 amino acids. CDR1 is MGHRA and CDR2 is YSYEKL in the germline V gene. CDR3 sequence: CASSQDRGRINQPQHF. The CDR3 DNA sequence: TGCGCCAGCAGCCAGGACAGGGGGAGAATAAATCAGCCCCAGCATTTT.

CDR3 residues: CSATRGSGGYTF. The CDR3 DNA follows: TGCAGTGCGACGAGGGGTTCGGGAGGCTACACCTTC. V is TRBV20-1 and J is TRBJ1-2; maybe TRBD1 (5 bases). The CDR3 sequence is 12 residues long. Germline-derived CDR1 and CDR2 are DFQATT and SNEGSKA (reference sequence). Deletions cut 6 bases from V and 8 bases from J, with 16 bases between.

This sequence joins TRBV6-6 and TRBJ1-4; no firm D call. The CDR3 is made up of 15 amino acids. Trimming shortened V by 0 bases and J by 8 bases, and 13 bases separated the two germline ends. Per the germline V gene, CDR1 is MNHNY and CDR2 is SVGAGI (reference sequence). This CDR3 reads CASSYSGRCCEKLFF. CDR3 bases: TGTGCCAGCAGTTACTCGGGGAGGTGTTGCGAAAAACTGTTTTTT.

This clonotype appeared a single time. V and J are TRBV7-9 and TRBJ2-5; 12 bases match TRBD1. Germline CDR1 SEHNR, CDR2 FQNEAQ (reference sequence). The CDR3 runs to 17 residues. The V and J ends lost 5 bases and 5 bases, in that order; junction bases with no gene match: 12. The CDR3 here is CASSNRGTGGAWETQYF. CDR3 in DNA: TGTGCCAGCAGCAACCGGGGGACAGGGGGCGCATGGGAGACCCAGTACTTC.

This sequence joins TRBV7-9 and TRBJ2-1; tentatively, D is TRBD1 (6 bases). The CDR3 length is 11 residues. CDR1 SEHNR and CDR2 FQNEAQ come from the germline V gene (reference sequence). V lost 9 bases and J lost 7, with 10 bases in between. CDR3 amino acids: CASSQGNEQFF. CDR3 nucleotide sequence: TGTGCCAGTAGTCAGGGGAATGAGCAGTTCTTC.

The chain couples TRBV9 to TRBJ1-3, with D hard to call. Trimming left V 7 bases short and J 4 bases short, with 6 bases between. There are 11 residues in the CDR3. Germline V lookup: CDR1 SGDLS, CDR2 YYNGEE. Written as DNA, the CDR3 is TGTGCCAGCGGAGTAGGAAACACCATATATTTT. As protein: CASGVGNTIYF.

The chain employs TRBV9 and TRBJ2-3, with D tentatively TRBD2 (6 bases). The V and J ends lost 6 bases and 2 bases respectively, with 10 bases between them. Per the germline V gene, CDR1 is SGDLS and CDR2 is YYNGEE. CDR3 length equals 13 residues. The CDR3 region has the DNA TGTGCCAGCACGGTAGCGGTCACAGATACGCAGTATTTT. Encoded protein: CASTVAVTDTQYF.

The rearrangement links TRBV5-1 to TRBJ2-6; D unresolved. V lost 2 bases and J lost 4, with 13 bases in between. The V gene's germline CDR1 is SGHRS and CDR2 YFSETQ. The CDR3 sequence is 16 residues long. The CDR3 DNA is TGCGCCAGCAGCTTTTCCATACCTCTGGGGGCCAACGTCCTGACTTTC. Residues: CASSFSIPLGANVLTF. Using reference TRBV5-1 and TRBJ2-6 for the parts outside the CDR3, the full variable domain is KAGVTQTPRYLIKTRGQQVTLSCSPISGHRSVSWYQQTPGQGLQFLFEYFSETQRNKGNFPGRFSGRQFSNSRSEMNVSTLELGDSALYLCASSFSIPLGANVLTFGAGSRLTVL.

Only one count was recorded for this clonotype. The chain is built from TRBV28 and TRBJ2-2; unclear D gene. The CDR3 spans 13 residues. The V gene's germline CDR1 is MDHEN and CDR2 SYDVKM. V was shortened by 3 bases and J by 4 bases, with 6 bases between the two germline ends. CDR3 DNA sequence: TGTGCCAGCAGTTTTGGGTTCACCGGGGAGCTGTTTTTT. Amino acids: CASSFGFTGELFF.

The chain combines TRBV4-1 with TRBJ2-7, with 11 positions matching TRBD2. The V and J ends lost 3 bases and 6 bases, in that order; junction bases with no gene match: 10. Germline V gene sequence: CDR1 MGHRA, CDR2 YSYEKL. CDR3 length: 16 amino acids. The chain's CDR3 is CASSQTPGLAVGEQYF. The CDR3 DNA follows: TGCGCCAGCAGCCAGACTCCGGGACTAGCGGTAGGCGAGCAGTACTTC.

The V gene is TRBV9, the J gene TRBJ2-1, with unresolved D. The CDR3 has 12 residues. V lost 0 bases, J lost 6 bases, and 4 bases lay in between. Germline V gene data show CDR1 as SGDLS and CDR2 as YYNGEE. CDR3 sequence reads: CASSVVPNEQFF. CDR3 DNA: TGTGCCAGCAGCGTAGTACCCAATGAGCAGTTCTTC.

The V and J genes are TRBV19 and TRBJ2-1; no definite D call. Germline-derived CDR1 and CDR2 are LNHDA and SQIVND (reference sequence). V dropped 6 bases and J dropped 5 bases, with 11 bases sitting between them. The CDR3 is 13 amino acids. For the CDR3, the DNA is TGTGCCAGTAGGGAGCGAGTAAACAATGAGCAGTTCTTC. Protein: CASRERVNNEQFF.